This T cell receptor (beta chain) stems from a study of blood T cell repertoires in COVID-19. Study-level information: COVID-19 samples from acute and convalescent phases originated in the United States, Italy and Spain. The cDNA or gDNA used as material had been derived from T cells, B-cell-depleted T cells, or PBMCs.

In the original analysis: Amplification of reference gene primers was used by the study to estimate nucleated cell counts. Method: immunoSEQ multiplex PCR; TCRdb's copy keeps in-frame clones and lacks some. V and J calls and clone size are given by that table; D and trimming were obtained from the DNA. The data contain some 290,000 clones, roughly 89% of them singletons. The V gene lost 8 bases and the J gene lost 0 bases, with 13 bases spanning the gap. The CDR3 runs to 14 residues. Germline V gene lookup returns CDR1 MNHEY and CDR2 SMNVEV (reference sequence). The Seattle patients, enrolled during active infection, were followed longitudinally.

J is TRBJ1-1 and V is TRBV27, with a tentative D call TRBD1 (5 bases). This TCR came from a woman in her forties with COVID-19, enrolled during active disease. The specimen sequenced was peripheral blood. DNA for the CDR3: TGTGCCAGCTATCAGGCGGGGGTGAACACTGAAGCTTTCTTT. This gives the protein CASYQAGVNTEAFF.